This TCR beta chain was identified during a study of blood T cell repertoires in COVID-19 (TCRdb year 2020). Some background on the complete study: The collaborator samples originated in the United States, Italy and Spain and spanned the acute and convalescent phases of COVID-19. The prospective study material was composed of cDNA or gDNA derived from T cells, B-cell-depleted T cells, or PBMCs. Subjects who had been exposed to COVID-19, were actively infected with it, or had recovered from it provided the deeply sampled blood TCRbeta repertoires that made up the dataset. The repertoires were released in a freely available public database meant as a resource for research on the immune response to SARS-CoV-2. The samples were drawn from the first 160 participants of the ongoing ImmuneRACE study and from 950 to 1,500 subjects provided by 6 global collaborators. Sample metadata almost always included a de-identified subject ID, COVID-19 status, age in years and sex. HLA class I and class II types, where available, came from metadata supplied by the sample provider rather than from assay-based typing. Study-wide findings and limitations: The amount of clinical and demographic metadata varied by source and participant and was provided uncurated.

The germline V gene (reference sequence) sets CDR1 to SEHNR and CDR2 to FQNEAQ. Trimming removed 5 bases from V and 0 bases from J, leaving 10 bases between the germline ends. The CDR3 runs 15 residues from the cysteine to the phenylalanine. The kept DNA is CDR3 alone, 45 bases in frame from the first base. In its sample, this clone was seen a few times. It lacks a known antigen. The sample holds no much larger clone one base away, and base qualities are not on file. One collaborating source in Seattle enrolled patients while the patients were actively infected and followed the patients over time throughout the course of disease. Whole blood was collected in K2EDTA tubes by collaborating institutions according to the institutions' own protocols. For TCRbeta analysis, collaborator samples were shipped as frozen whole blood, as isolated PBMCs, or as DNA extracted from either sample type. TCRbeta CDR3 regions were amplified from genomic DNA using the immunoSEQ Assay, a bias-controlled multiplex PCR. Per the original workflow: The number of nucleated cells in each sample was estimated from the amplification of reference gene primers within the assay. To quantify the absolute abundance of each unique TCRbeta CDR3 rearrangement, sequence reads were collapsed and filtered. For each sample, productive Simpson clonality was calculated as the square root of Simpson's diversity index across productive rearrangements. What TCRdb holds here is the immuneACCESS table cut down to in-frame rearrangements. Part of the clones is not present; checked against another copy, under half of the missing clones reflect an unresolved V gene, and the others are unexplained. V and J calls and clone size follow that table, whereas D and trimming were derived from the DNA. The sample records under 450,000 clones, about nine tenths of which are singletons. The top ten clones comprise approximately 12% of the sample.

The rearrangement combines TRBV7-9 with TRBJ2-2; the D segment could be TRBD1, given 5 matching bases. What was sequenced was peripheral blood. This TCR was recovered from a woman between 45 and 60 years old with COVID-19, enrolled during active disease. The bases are TGTGCCAGCAGCCCCCAGGGATCGAACACCGGGGAGCTGTTTTTT. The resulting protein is CASSPQGSNTGELFF.